This TCR beta chain was recorded in a study of technical replicates of blood from several donors. CDR3 size: 13 residues. Germline V gene sequence: CDR1 SGHRS, CDR2 YFSETQ. Trimming removed 4 bases at V and 4 bases at J, with 6 bases between. Clones were sequenced by immunoSEQ multiplex PCR, and TCRdb holds only the in-frame ones, with some missing. The sample consists of 80,000 to 95,000 clones, around 94% of them appearing once. Material for sequencing was T cells isolated from PBMCs. The chain has TRBV5-1 and TRBJ2-6, with unresolved D. This receptor was identified in a human donor in good health. For the CDR3, the DNA is TGCGCCAGCAGCCCCCTGGGGGCCAACGTCCTGACTTTC. Translation gives CASSPLGANVLTF.